Here is one T cell receptor (beta chain) with its context. The data originate from a study of blood T cell repertoires in COVID-19. Study-wide background: The United States, Italy and Spain were the sources of the acute and convalescent COVID-19 samples.

Profiling relied on immunoSEQ multiplex PCR, and the TCRdb table lists in-frame clones only, not all of them. The data hold approximately 150,000 clones, with roughly 84% observed a single time. CDR3 length equals 13 residues. The V end lost 2 bases, the J end lost 9 bases, and 13 bases lay between the germline ends. Germline CDR1 MNHEY, CDR2 SMNVEV (reference sequence). The V and J genes are TRBV27 and TRBJ1-2; D is possibly TRBD1 (6 bases). The sample comprised PBMCs or T cells enriched from blood (not recorded which). This TCR derives from a man aged 45-60 years who had recovered from COVID-19. The CDR3 DNA reads as TGTGCCAGCAGTTTAGGACAGTCGAGGAGCTACACCTTC. Protein product: CASSLGQSRSYTF.